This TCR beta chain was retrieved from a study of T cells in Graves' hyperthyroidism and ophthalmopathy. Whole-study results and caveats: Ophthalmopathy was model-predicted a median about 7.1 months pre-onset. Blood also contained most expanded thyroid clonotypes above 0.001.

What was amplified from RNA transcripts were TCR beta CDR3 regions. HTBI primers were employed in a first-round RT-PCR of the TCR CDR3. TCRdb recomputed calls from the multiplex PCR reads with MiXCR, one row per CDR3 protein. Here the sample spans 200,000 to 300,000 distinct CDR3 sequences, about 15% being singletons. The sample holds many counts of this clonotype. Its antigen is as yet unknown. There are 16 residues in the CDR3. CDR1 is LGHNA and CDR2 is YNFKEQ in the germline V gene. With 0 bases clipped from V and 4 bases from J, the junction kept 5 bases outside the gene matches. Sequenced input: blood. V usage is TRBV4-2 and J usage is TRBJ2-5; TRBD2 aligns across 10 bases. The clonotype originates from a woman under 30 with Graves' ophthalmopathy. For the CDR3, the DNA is TGTGCCAGCAGCCAAGAGAGCGGGGGGGTGGGAGAGACCCAGTACTTC. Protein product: CASSQESGGVGETQYF.